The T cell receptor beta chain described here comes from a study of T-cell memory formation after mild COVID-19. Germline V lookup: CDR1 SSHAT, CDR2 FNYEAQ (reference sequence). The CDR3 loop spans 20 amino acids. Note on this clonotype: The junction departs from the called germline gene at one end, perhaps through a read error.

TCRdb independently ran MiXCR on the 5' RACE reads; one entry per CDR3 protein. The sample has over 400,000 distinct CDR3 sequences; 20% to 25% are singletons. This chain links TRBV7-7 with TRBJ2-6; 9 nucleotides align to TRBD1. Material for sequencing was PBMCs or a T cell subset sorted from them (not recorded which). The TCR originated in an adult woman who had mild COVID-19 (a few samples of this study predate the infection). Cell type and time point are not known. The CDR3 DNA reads TGTGCTAGCAGCCCCATATTGGGAGGGACAGGGAGGTCTGGGGCCAACGTCCTGACTTTC. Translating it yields CASSPILGGTGRSGANVLTF.